The 31 T cell receptor beta chains below come from one sample, sequenced in a study of CD8+CD57+ T cells in acquired aplastic anemia. Patients included in sequencing had previously demonstrated CD8+CD57+ cell expansion by flow cytometry. Genomic DNA provided the template from which TCR beta VDJ and CDR3 profiles were obtained. TCRdb independently ran MiXCR on the reads; one entry per CDR3 protein. Among over 250,000 distinct CDR3 sequences listed, roughly 59% were seen once. Material: sorted CD4+, CD8+, or CD8+CD57+ T cells (not recorded which) from PBMCs. The origin of the receptors is a human donor with aplastic anemia.

This chain connects TRBV24-1 to TRBJ1-1; TRBD1 matches 10 bases. V lost 5 bases, J lost 5 bases, and 1 base stayed unmatched. The CDR3 totals 13 residues. Per the germline V gene, CDR1 is KGHDR and CDR2 is SFDVKD. CDR3 in amino acids: CATSGQGATEAFF. DNA of the CDR3: TGTGCCACCAGTGGACAGGGGGCAACTGAAGCTTTCTTT.

This clonotype turned up a few times. The J gene is TRBJ2-7, the V gene TRBV20-1; 7 positions agree with TRBD1. With 0 bases clipped from V and 2 bases from J, the junction kept 1 base outside the gene matches. The CDR3 has 13 residues. Germline values: CDR1 DFQATT, CDR2 SNEGSKA (reference sequence). CDR3: CSARDRGPYEQYF. CDR3 DNA: TGCAGTGCTAGAGATAGGGGGCCCTACGAGCAGTACTTC.

The chain links TRBV9 to TRBJ2-5; D gene ambiguous. The V gene's germline CDR1 is SGDLS and CDR2 YYNGEE. Trimming stripped 4 bases from V and 5 bases from J, with 9 bases between. This CDR3 region has 12 residues. In DNA, the CDR3 is TGTGCCAGCAGCTCCTCGTTGGAGACCCAGTACTTC. Translated: CASSSSLETQYF.

About this clonotype: This may come from a read error, since a much larger clone is one base off. The chain joins TRBV7-9 to TRBJ1-2; no firm D call. Trimming removed 8 bases at V and 8 bases at J, with 18 bases between. The CDR3 covers 13 residues. Germline CDR1 and CDR2: SEHNR and FQNEAQ (reference sequence). CDR3: CASPQTVGWGYTF. In DNA, the CDR3 is TGTGCCAGCCCACAGACTGTCGGGTGGGGCTACACCTTC.

This chain uses TRBV3-1 with TRBJ1-2, with 12 bases aligning to TRBD1. Trimming at V came to 4 bases and at J to 7 bases, leaving 7 bases not matched to a gene. This CDR3 is built from 15 residues. Germline CDR1 LGHDT, CDR2 YNNKEL (reference sequence). The CDR3 DNA reads TGTGCCAGCAGCCCCCAGGGACAGGGGGCTTCTGGCTACACCTTC. It yields the protein CASSPQGQGASGYTF.

The CDR3 DNA sequence: TGCAGTCATAGGGGCCCGCGGGACGAGCAGTACTTC. Translation gives CSHRGPRDEQYF. V gene TRBV29-1 combines with J gene TRBJ2-7; D assignment may be TRBD1 or TRBD2 (5 bases each). CDR1 is SQVTM, CDR2 ANQGSEA, per germline. CDR3 size: 12 residues.

The chain employs TRBV20-1 and TRBJ2-7; D unclear. CDR1 DFQATT and CDR2 SNEGSKA come from the germline V gene (reference sequence). Trimming took 2 bases from V and 4 from J, leaving 6 bases between them. This CDR3 has 11 residues. The CDR3 is CSARSQYEQYF. The CDR3 coding sequence is TGCAGTGCTAGATCTCAGTACGAGCAGTACTTC.

Note on this clonotype: Likely a read error: the CDR3 ends without its conserved phenylalanine or tryptophan. The chain joins TRBV20-1 to TRBJ2-7; D may be TRBD1 or TRBD2 (6 bases each). The V end lost 3 bases, the J end lost 4 bases, and 16 bases lay between the germline ends. This CDR3 contains 14 residues. CDR1 is DFQATT and CDR2 is SNEGSKA in the germline V gene (reference sequence). CDR3 protein: CSASGGQWGYEQYL. The CDR3 bases are TGCAGTGCTAGTGGGGGGCAGTGGGGTTACGAGCAGTACTTA.

V is TRBV29-1 and J is TRBJ2-3, with a possible D match to TRBD2 (5 bases). Germline loops: CDR1 SQVTM, CDR2 ANQGSEA. This CDR3 region has 13 residues. Trimming pared 3 bases from V and 2 bases from J, leaving 9 bases between. CDR3 in amino acids: CSVEGGLTDTQYF. Here the CDR3 DNA reads TGCAGCGTTGAGGGCGGGCTCACAGATACGCAGTATTTT.

V is TRBV5-1 and J is TRBJ2-7; 8 bases align to TRBD2. Germline lookup yields CDR1 SGHRS and CDR2 YFSETQ. V gave up 4 bases and J gave up 4 bases; unmatched junction bases: 7. The CDR3 has 14 amino acids. CDR3 region: CASSPGTSRYEQYF. CDR3 nucleotide sequence: TGCGCCAGCAGCCCAGGGACTAGTCGTTACGAGCAGTACTTC. Full variable domain (outside the CDR3, taken from reference TRBV5-1 and TRBJ2-7): KAGVTQTPRYLIKTRGQQVTLSCSPISGHRSVSWYQQTPGQGLQFLFEYFSETQRNKGNFPGRFSGRQFSNSRSEMNVSTLELGDSALYLCASSPGTSRYEQYFGPGTRLTVT.

This clonotype appeared many times. The gene calls are TRBV11-1 and TRBJ2-3; tentative D call: TRBD1 (6 bases). Per the germline V gene, CDR1 is SGHAT and CDR2 is FQDESV (reference sequence). V was cut by 5 bases and J by 1 base, with 10 bases left in between. The CDR3 is 14 residues long. In nucleotides, the CDR3 is TGTGCCAGCAGCAGACAGGTCCGCACAGATACGCAGTATTTT. The encoded protein is CASSRQVRTDTQYF.

The chain links TRBV5-1 to TRBJ2-7; TRBD1 matches 9 bases. With V trimmed by 6 bases and J by 3 bases, 10 bases remained unmatched. CDR1 and CDR2 (germline): SGHRS, YFSETQ. This CDR3 region has 15 residues. CDR3 residues: CASTSAGTGYYEQYF. The CDR3 region has the DNA TGCGCCAGCACCTCCGCAGGGACAGGGTACTACGAGCAGTACTTC.

This clonotype was observed many times. The genes are TRBV5-5 and TRBJ1-3; no reliable D call. V lost 0 bases, J lost 2 bases, and 15 bases lay in between. The CDR3 totals 17 residues. In germline, CDR1 is SGHKS, CDR2 YYEKEE (reference sequence). The CDR3 DNA follows: TGTGCCAGCAGCTTGGGGACGATTTTTTCAGCTGGAAACACCATATATTTT. Translated, it gives CASSLGTIFSAGNTIYF.

The rearrangement joins TRBV5-5 to TRBJ1-5; D ambiguous. Trimming took 2 bases from V and 4 from J, leaving 7 bases between them. CDR3 length: 13 residues. In germline, CDR1 is SGHKS, CDR2 YYEKEE (reference sequence). The CDR3 is CASSLVPNQPQHF. The CDR3 nucleotides read TGTGCCAGCAGCTTAGTCCCAAATCAGCCCCAGCATTTT. Based on the CDR3 plus reference TRBV5-5 and TRBJ1-5, the full variable domain is DAGVTQSPTHLIKTRGQQVTLRCSPISGHKSVSWYQQVLGQGPQFIFQYYEKEERGRGNFPDRFSARQFPNYSSELNVNALLLGDSALYLCASSLVPNQPQHFGDGTRLSIL.

The chain combines TRBV2 with TRBJ1-2, with 10 bases identical to TRBD1. This CDR3 spans 16 amino acids. Germline V lookup: CDR1 SNHLY, CDR2 FYNNEI. V dropped 6 bases and J dropped 7; count of bases not matched to a gene: 14. The chain's CDR3 is CASSFPGTGAVGGYTF. CDR3 DNA sequence: TGTGCCAGCAGCTTTCCCGGGACAGGGGCGGTGGGTGGCTACACCTTC.

This clonotype was seen only a few times. The CDR3 coding sequence is TGTGCCAGCAGCGTAGTAGGAAATTCACCCCTCCACTTT. It codes for CASSVVGNSPLHF. The chain couples TRBV9 to TRBJ1-6; no clear D. Germline V gene lookup returns CDR1 SGDLS and CDR2 YYNGEE. The ends were cut back, 0 bases at V and 7 bases at J, with 5 bases in the middle. The CDR3 runs to 13 residues. Full variable domain (outside the CDR3, taken from reference TRBV9 and TRBJ1-6): DSGVTQTPKHLITATGQRVTLRCSPRSGDLSVYWYQQSLDQGLQFLIQYYNGEERAKGNILERFSAQQFPDLHSELNLSSLELGDSALYFCASSVVGNSPLHFGNGTRLTVT.

This chain links TRBV5-8 with TRBJ1-2; 7 bases match TRBD1. V lost 4 bases, J lost 13 bases, and 7 bases stayed unmatched. This CDR3 has 11 residues. The germline CDR1 and CDR2 sequences are SGHTS and YDEGEE. CDR3 amino acids: CASSLTGVSTF. In DNA, the CDR3 is TGTGCCAGCAGCCTAACAGGGGTCAGCACCTTC.

The chain couples TRBV7-8 to TRBJ2-3; TRBD1 is a possible D gene (5 bases). V gave up 5 bases and J gave up 3 bases, with 12 bases separating them. The CDR3 covers 14 residues. Germline CDR1 and CDR2: SGHVS and FQNEAQ. In nucleotides, the CDR3 is TGTGCCAGCAGCCCTGGGGCTAGAACAGATACGCAGTATTTT. Its protein is CASSPGARTDTQYF.

This clonotype turned up a few times. The chain combines TRBV11-2 with TRBJ1-2; D is perhaps TRBD1 (5 bases). V was clipped by 8 bases and J by 4 bases, with 23 bases between them. Germline V gene data show CDR1 as SGHAT and CDR2 as FQNNGV. CDR3 length equals 16 residues. CDR3 sequence: CASSPPGRAGGYGYTF. The CDR3 DNA follows: TGTGCCAGCTCACCACCTGGAAGGGCTGGGGGCTATGGCTACACCTTC.

V usage is TRBV9 and J usage is TRBJ1-2; the D gene is possibly TRBD1 (6 bases). V was pared by 4 bases and J by 5 bases, with 21 bases between. The V gene's germline CDR1 is SGDLS and CDR2 YYNGEE. The CDR3 contains 16 residues. DNA of the CDR3: TGTGCCAGCAGCTCCTCCGGACAGTCGAGGGGATATGGCTACACCTTC. Its protein is CASSSSGQSRGYGYTF.

The V gene is TRBV20-1, the J gene TRBJ2-7; a possible D gene is TRBD1 (5 bases). Looked up from germline, CDR1 is DFQATT and CDR2 is SNEGSKA (reference sequence). The CDR3 is 11 amino acids. The ends were cut back, 3 bases at V and 3 bases at J, with 6 bases in the middle. The CDR3 sequence: CSASDSYEQYF. The DNA for the CDR3 is TGCAGTGCTAGTGACAGCTACGAGCAGTACTTC.

The chain recombines TRBV5-1 with TRBJ1-1, with D perhaps TRBD1 (6 bases). The V and J ends lost 7 bases and 0 bases respectively, with 13 bases between them. The CDR3 runs to 14 residues. Germline V gene lookup returns CDR1 SGHRS and CDR2 YFSETQ. The CDR3, as DNA: TGCGCCAGCCAAACAGGGTCCATGAACACTGAAGCTTTCTTT. Translation: CASQTGSMNTEAFF.

V gene TRBV7-7 combines with J gene TRBJ2-7, with a tentative D call TRBD2 (6 bases). The J call may be in error: the DNA end matches TRBJ2-5 better. The CDR3 spans 14 residues. CDR1 and CDR2 from the germline V gene are SSHAT and FNYEAQ (reference sequence). CDR3 bases: TGTGCCAGCAGCTTAGGGGGGGAGAGTGAGACCCAGTACTTC. This translates into CASSLGGESETQYF.

This clonotype has only one observation. This sequence joins TRBV2 and TRBJ2-3; D might be TRBD1 (5 bases). Trimming pared 8 bases from V and 0 bases from J, leaving 12 bases between. Looked up from germline, CDR1 is SNHLY and CDR2 is FYNNEI. The CDR3 loop spans 14 amino acids. This CDR3 reads CASVQGSSTDTQYF. CDR3 DNA: TGTGCCAGCGTCCAGGGTTCTAGCACAGATACGCAGTATTTT.

Details on this clonotype: Germline and junction disagree at one end, which may indicate a read error. The chain links TRBV5-1 to TRBJ1-6; perhaps TRBD1 as D (6 bases). The CDR3 runs to 15 residues. CDR1 SGHRS and CDR2 YFSETQ come from the germline V gene. Here the CDR3 reads CASSVRTDYNPPLHF. DNA of the CDR3: TGCGCCAGCAGCGTCAGGACAGACTATAATCCACCCCTCCACTTT.

This clonotype was seen at least ten times. At one end, the junction sequence differs from germline, possibly due to a read error. The rearrangement links TRBV5-1 to TRBJ2-3; 8 positions agree with TRBD1. The V gene's germline CDR1 is SGHRS and CDR2 YFSETQ. The CDR3 covers 17 residues. The CDR3 region is CASSLGPADRDTGTQYF. CDR3 DNA: TGCGCCAGCAGCCTTGGCCCGGCGGACAGGGACACAGGTACGCAGTATTTT.

The chain recombines TRBV18 with TRBJ1-1, with a tentative D call TRBD1 (6 bases). This CDR3 region has 16 residues. CDR1 is KGHSH, CDR2 LQKENI, per germline. Between the trimmed V and J ends, which lost 1 base and 5 bases, there was a span of 17 bases. The CDR3 sequence is CASSPLRQDGGTEAFF. As DNA, the CDR3 is TGTGCCAGCTCACCACTCCGACAGGACGGAGGAACTGAAGCTTTCTTT.

V and J are TRBV12-3 or TRBV12-4 and TRBJ1-5; D may be TRBD1 (6 bases). V was cut by 1 base and J by 6 bases, with 10 bases left in between. CDR3 length equals 14 residues. The CDR3 bases are TGTGCCAGCAGTTTAGGGGAGGGGGGTCAGCCCCAGCATTTT. Its protein is CASSLGEGGQPQHF.

V gene TRBV7-2 combines with J gene TRBJ2-7, with TRBD2 identical over 9 bases. Germline V gene sequence: CDR1 SGHTA, CDR2 FQGNSA. CDR3 size: 15 residues. V was clipped by 1 base and J by 3 bases; unmatched bases: 4. The CDR3 reads CASSLELAGYYEQYF. In nucleotides, the CDR3 is TGTGCCAGCAGCTTAGAGCTAGCGGGGTACTACGAGCAGTACTTC.

This clonotype was picked up a small number of times. The chain carries TRBV12-3 or TRBV12-4 and TRBJ2-3; maybe TRBD2 (6 bases). The V end was cut by 6 bases, the J end by 1 base, with 14 bases between. The CDR3 has 15 amino acids. The CDR3 bases are TGTGCCAGCAGCCGACTAGTGGTGGGCACAGATACGCAGTATTTT. This codes for CASSRLVVGTDTQYF.

This chain links TRBV7-9 with TRBJ2-2, with D possibly TRBD2 on 7 matching bases. Per the germline V gene, CDR1 is SEHNR and CDR2 is FQNEAQ (reference sequence). V was trimmed by 5 bases and J by 4 bases, leaving 14 bases between them. The CDR3 contains 15 residues. CDR3 nucleotide sequence: TGTGCCAGCAGCGTGGGGGGGCACCTCACCGGGGAGCTGTTTTTT. The encoded protein is CASSVGGHLTGELFF.